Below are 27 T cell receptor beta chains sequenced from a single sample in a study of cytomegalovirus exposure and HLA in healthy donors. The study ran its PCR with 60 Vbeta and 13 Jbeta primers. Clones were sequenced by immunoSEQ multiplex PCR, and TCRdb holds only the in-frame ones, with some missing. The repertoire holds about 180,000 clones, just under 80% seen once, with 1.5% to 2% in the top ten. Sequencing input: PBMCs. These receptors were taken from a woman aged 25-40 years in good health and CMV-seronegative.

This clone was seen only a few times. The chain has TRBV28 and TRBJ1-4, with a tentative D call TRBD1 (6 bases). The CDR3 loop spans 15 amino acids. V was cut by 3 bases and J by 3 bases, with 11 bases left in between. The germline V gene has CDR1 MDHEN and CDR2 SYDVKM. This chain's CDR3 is CASSLYRVPNEKLFF. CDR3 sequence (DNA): TGTGCCAGCAGTTTGTACAGGGTTCCTAATGAAAAACTGTTTTTT.

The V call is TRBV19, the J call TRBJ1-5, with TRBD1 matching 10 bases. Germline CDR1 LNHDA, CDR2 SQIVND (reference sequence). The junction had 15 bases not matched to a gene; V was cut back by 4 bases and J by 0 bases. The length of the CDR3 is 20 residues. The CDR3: CASSTRESRDRGPSNQPQHF. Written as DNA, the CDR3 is TGTGCCAGTAGTACCCGCGAGTCCCGGGACAGGGGACCTAGCAATCAGCCCCAGCATTTT.

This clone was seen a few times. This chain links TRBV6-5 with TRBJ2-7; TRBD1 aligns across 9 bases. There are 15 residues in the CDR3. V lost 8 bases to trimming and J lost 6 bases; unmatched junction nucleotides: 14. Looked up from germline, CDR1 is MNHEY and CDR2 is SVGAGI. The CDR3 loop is CASALTGGASSEQYF. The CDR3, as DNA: TGTGCCAGCGCCCTTACAGGGGGCGCTTCGTCCGAGCAGTACTTC.

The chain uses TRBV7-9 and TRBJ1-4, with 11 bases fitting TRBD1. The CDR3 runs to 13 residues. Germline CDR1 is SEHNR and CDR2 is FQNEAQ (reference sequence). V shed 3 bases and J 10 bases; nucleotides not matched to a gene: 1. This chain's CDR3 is CASSFGTGGKLFF. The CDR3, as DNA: TGTGCCAGCAGCTTCGGGACAGGGGGAAAACTGTTTTTT.

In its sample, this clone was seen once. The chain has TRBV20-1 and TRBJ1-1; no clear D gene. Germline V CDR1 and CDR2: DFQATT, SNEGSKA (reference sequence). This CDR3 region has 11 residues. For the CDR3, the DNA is TGCAGCGTACCCGAGTACACTGAAGCTTTCTTT. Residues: CSVPEYTEAFF.

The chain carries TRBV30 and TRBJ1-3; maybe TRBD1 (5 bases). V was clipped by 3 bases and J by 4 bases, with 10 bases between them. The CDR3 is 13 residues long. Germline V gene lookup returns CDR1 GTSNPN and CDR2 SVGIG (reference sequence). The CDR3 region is CAWRGGAGNTIYF. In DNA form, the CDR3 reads TGTGCCTGGAGAGGAGGGGCGGGAAACACCATATATTTT.

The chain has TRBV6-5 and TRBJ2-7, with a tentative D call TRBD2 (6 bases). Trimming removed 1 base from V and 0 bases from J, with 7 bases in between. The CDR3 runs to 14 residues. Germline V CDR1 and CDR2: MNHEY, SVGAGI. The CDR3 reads CASSYFGGSYEQYF. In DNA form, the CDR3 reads TGTGCCAGCAGTTACTTCGGGGGCTCCTACGAGCAGTACTTC.

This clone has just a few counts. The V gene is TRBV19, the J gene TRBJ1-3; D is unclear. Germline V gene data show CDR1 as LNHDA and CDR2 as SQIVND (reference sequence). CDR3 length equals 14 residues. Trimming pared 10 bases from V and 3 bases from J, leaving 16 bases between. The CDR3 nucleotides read TGTGCCACCCAGCGGGATCCTAGTGGAAACACCATATATTTT. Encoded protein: CATQRDPSGNTIYF.

The CDR3 coding sequence is TGTGCCAGCAGCTTGATCGGGAACACCGGGGAGCTGTTTTTT. It codes for CASSLIGNTGELFF. The chain couples TRBV5-8 to TRBJ2-2, with D uncertain. The V and J ends lost 1 base and 1 base respectively, with 5 bases between them. CDR1 is SGHTS, CDR2 YDEGEE, per germline. The CDR3 has 14 amino acids.

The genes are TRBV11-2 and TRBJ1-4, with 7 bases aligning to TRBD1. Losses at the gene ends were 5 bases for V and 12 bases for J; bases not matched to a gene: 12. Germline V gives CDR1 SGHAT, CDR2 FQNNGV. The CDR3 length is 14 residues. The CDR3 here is CASSMQNRGLQLFF. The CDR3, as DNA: TGTGCCAGCAGCATGCAAAACAGGGGCCTGCAACTGTTTTTT.

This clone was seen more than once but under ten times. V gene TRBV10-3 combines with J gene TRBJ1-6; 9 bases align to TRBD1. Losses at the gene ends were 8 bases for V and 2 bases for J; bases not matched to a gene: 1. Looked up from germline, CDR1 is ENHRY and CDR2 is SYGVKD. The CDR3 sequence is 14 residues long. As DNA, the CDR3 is TGTGCCATCGGGACAGGGACCTATAATTCACCCCTCCACTTT. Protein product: CAIGTGTYNSPLHF.

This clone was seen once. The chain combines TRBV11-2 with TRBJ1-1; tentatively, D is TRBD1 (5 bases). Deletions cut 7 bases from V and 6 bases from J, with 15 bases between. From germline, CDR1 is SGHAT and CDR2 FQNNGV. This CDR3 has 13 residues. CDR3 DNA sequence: TGTGCCAGCACCCAAACAGGAGGGGCTGAAGCTTTCTTT. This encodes CASTQTGGAEAFF.

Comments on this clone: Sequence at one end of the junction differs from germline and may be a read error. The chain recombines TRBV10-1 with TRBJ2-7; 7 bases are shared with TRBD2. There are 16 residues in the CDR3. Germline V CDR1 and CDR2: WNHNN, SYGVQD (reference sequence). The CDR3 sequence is CAGSDSSRGGLYEQYF. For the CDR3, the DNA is TGCGCCGGCAGTGACTCCAGTAGGGGAGGGCTTTACGAGCAGTACTTC.

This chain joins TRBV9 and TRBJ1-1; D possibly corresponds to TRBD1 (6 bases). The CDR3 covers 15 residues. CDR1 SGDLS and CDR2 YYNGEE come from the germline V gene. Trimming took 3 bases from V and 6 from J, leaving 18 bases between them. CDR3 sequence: CASSALTGTGAEAFF. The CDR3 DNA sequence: TGTGCCAGCAGCGCCCTTACAGGGACGGGCGCTGAAGCTTTCTTT.

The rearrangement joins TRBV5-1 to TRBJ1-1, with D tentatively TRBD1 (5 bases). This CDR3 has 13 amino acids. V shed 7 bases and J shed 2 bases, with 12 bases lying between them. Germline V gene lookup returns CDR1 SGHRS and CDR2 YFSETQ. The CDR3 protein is CASSDKANTEAFF. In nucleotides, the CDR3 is TGCGCCAGCTCGGACAAGGCCAACACTGAAGCTTTCTTT.

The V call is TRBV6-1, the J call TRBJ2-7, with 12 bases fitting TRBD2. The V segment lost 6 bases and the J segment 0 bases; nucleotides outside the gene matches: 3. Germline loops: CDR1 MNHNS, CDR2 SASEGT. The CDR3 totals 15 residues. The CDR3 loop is CASSPLAGGSYEQYF. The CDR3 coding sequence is TGTGCCAGCAGCCCACTAGCGGGGGGCTCCTACGAGCAGTACTTC.

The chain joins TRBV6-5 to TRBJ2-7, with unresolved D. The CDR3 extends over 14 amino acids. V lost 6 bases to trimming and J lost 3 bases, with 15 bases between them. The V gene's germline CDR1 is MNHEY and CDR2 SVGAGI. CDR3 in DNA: TGTGCCAGCAGCCCCGTCCAGGTTTTCTACGAGCAGTACTTC. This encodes CASSPVQVFYEQYF.

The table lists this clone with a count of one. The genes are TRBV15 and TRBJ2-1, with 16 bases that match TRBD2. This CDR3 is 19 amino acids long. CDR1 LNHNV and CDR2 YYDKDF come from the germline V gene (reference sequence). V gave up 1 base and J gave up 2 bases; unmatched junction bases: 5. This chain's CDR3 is CATSRAPGTSGGAYNEQFF. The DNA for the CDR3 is TGTGCCACCAGCAGAGCTCCCGGGACTAGCGGGGGGGCCTACAATGAGCAGTTCTTC.

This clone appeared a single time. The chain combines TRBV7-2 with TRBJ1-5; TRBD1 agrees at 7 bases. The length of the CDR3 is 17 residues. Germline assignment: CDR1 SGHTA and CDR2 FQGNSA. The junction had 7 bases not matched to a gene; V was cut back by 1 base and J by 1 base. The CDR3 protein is CASSLGEQGLSNQPQHF. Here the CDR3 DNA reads TGTGCCAGCAGCTTAGGGGAACAGGGGTTGAGCAATCAGCCCCAGCATTTT.

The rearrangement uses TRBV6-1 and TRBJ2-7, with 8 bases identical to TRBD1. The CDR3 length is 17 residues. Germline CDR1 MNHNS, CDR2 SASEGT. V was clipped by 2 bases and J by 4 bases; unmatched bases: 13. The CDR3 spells CASSESFIRDRGYEQYF. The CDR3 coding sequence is TGTGCCAGCAGTGAAAGTTTCATAAGAGACAGGGGTTACGAGCAGTACTTC.

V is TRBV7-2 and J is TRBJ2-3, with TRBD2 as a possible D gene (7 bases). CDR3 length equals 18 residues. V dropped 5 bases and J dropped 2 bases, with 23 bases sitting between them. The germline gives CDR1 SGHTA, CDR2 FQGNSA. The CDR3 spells CASSPPPGGFVYTDTQYF. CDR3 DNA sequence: TGTGCCAGCAGCCCCCCCCCGGGGGGCTTTGTTTACACAGATACGCAGTATTTT.

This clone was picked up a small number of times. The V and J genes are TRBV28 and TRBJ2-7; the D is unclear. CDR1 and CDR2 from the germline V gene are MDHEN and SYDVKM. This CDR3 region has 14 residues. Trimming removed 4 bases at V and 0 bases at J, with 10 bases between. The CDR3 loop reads CASSYLSGSYEQYF. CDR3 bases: TGTGCCAGCAGTTACCTCAGTGGCTCCTACGAGCAGTACTTC.

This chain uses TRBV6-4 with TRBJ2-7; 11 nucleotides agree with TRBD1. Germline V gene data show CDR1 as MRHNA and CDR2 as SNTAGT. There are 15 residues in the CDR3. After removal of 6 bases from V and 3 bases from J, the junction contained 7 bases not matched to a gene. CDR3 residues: CASREGTGGYYEQYF. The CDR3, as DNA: TGTGCCAGCAGGGAAGGGACAGGGGGTTACTACGAGCAGTACTTC.

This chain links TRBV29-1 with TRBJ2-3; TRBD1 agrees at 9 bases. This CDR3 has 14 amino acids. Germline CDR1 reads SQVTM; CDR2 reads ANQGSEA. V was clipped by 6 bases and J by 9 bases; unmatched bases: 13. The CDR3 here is CSVEGQGLGGTQYF. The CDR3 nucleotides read TGCAGCGTAGAGGGACAGGGCCTGGGAGGCACGCAGTATTTT.

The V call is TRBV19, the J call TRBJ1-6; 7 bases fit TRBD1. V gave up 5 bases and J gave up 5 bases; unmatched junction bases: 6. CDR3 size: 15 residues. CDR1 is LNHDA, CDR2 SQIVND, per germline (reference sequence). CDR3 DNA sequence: TGTGCCAGTAGTGTAAACAGGGGCAATAATTCACCCCTCCACTTT. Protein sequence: CASSVNRGNNSPLHF.

CDR3: CASSFGGGARETQYF. The DNA of the CDR3 is TGTGCCAGCAGCTTTGGGGGAGGGGCCCGGGAGACCCAGTACTTC. The chain recombines TRBV5-4 with TRBJ2-5; TRBD2 matches 7 bases. The germline V gene encodes CDR1 SGHNT and CDR2 YYREEE (reference sequence). V shed 2 bases and J 5 bases; nucleotides not matched to a gene: 9. This CDR3 contains 15 residues.

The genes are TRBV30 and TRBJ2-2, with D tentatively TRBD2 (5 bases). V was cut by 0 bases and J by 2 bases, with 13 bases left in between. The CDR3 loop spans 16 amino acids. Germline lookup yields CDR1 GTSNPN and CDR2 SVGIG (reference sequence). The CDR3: CAWSVGRLRNTGELFF. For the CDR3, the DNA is TGTGCCTGGAGTGTGGGCAGACTAAGAAACACCGGGGAGCTGTTTTTT.